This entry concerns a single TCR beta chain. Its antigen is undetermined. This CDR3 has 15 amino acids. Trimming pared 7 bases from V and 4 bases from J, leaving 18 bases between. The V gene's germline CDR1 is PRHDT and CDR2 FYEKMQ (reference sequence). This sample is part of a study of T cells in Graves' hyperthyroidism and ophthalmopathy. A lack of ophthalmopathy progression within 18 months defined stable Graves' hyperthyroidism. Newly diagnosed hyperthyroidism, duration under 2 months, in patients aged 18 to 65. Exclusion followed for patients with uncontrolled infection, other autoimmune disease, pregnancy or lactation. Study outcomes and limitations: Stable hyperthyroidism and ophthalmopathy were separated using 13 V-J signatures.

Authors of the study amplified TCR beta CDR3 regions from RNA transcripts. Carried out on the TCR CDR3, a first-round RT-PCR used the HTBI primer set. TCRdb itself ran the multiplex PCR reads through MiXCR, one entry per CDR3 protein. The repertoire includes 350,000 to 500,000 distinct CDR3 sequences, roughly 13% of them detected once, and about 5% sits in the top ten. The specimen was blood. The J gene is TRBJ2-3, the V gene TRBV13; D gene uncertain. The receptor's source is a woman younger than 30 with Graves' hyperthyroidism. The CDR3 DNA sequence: TGTGCCAGCAACTTCCCGGGTTCTGGGGCAGATACGCAGTATTTT. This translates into CASNFPGSGADTQYF.